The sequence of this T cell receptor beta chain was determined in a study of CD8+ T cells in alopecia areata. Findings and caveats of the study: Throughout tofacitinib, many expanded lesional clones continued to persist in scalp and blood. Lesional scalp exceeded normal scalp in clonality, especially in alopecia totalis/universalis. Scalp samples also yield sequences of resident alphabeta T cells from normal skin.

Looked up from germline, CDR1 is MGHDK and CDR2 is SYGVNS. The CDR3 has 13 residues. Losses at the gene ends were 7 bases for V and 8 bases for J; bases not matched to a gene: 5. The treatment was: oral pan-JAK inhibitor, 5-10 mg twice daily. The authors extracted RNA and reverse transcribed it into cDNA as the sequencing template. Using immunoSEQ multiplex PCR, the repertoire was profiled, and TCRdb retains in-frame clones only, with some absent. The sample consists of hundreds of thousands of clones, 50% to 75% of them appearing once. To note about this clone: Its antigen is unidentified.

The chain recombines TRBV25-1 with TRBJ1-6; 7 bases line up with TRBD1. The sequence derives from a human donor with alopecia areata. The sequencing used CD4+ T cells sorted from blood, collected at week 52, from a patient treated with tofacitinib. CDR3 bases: TGTGCCAGCACGTATCAGGGGGATTCACCCCTCCACTTT. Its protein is CASTYQGDSPLHF.